The clone carrying this TCR beta chain was observed once. These data originate in a study of human T cells and chemical hapten exposure. Study-level background: Minor volume differences among pooled libraries chiefly drove per-sample TCR yield variation.

The CDR3 runs 14 residues. CDR1 WNHNN and CDR2 SYGVQD come from the germline V gene (reference sequence). Trimming removed 0 bases from V and 7 bases from J, with 7 bases in between. Sample time point: healthy volunteer bleed at 2 weeks. Whole blood that had not been fractionated was the source of extracted total RNA. The library put unique molecular identifiers onto individual cDNA molecules. TCRdb reprocessed the RACE reads via MiXCR and lists one record per CDR3 protein. This table has 49,000 or so distinct CDR3 sequences, 4.4% appearing once. The specimen was whole blood. V gene TRBV10-1 combines with J gene TRBJ1-6; D call uncertain. The clonotype comes from a human donor in good health. Some clones in this sample may be carry-over from other donors' samples. The CDR3 sequence: CASSESTENSPLHF. The CDR3 coding sequence is TGCGCCAGCAGTGAGTCTACAGAGAATTCACCCCTCCACTTT.